This T cell receptor beta chain emerged from a study of cytomegalovirus exposure and HLA in healthy donors. 13 Jbeta primers and 60 Vbeta primers were used for the PCR. TCRdb's copy holds only in-frame clones and misses some; the assay was immunoSEQ multiplex PCR. The table records tens of thousands of clones, 84% of them present only once. Germline trimming cut 5 bases from V and 1 base from J; bases unmatched to any gene: 3. The CDR3 spans 14 residues. Germline V CDR1 and CDR2: SGHTA, FQGTGA. The sample taken for sequencing was PBMCs. The chain joins TRBV7-3 to TRBJ1-1, with 8 bases identical to TRBD1. This receptor was identified in a woman aged 45-59 years in good health and CMV-seronegative. This CDR3 reads CASSATGANTEAFF. CDR3 bases: TGTGCCAGCAGCGCGACAGGGGCGAACACTGAAGCTTTCTTT.